This entry is about one T cell receptor beta chain. Its specific antigen is unknown. No much larger clonotype is one base removed from it; base qualities were not supplied. This entry belongs to a study of shared clonotypes between healthy human individuals (dated by TCRdb to the early 2020s). For the wider study: The cohort comprised a couple of women and a few men aged 18 to 49 years. For each donor, CD4 naive and CD4 memory were each given three plates, CD8 naive was given two plates, and CD8 memory was given one plate. Libraries were prepared and TCR repertoires were sequenced by different laboratories using diverse techniques, in order to increase sequencing depth and limit assay-specific biases. To estimate repertoire size and how much clonotypes are shared between individuals, the study performed deep sequencing of blood TCR repertoires from a handful of healthy adults. Between about 0.85 and 9.5 billion PBMCs per donor were obtained by leukapheresis. Study-level results and caveats: Sampling was restricted to blood, and TCR repertoires in tissues likely differ from the TCR repertoires found in blood. Around 5.4% of naive CD4, 3% to 4% of naive CD8, 2.3% of memory CD4, and 0.35% to 0.5% of memory CD8 clonotypes were shared across a few donors. Because the study included only a small number of donors, the genetic and exposure-history diversity represented was limited. Naive subsets generally had larger estimated clonotype richness than memory subsets did. Based on pairwise subsampling, the degree of clonotype sharing among donors was expected to be affected by sequencing depth. Compared with non-shared clonotypes, the clonotypes found in all four sorted-subset donors had higher generation probabilities. Rarefaction of sorted-subset datasets indicated incomplete sequencing despite the large sequencing depth.

Using the deep immunoSEQ assay, TCR CDR3 regions were amplified from genomic DNA by multiplex PCR. For each cell subset, the extracted genomic DNA was distributed evenly across all wells of several immunoSEQ 96-well plates, and each plate served as one replicate. For sorted subsets, around 200 ng genomic DNA, equal to 30,000 or so T cell genomes, was loaded into each replicate PCR. The purified libraries were quantified using a Qubit 3.0 fluorometer, sized with a Bioanalyzer 2100, and then quantified again using the KAPA Library Quantification kit. Each immunoSEQ 96-well plate was sequenced on its own single-read 150-cycle Illumina NextSeq 550 flow cell. The published analysis was carried out like this. Because only junctional sequences without quality scores were contained in the immunoSEQ output, filtering matching that applied to full-length reads could not be performed. Sequences were annotated with PyIR, a Python wrapper for IgBLAST v1.9, and V/J genes and CDR3 were assigned using IMGT germline references. Reads were removed for weak V/J assignments (E-value above 1e-6), missing CDR3, stop codons, out-of-frame junctions, or ambiguous translated residues. V3J clonotypes were defined as sequences sharing an identical inferred V gene, J gene, and CDR3 amino acid sequence. The percentage overlap between two repertoires was calculated by dividing the number of shared unique clonotypes by the size of the smaller repertoire. Three approaches were used to assess repertoire richness: RTK rarefaction, the Chao1 estimator, and Recon v2.1 estimates of unobserved clonotypes. For all TCRbeta clonotypes obtained by the gDNA method from a handful of donors, generation probabilities were computed with OLGA. TCRdb mirrors the immuneACCESS table, restricted to in-frame sequences. Some clones are absent from its copies; in checked studies, under half trace to an unresolved V gene, and the reason for the others is unknown. The V and J calls and the clone size are those of that table, but D and trimming were determined from the DNA. For this sample the table gives a few million clones, of which just over 90% were detected only once. The top ten hold over 0.12% of the sample.

Healthy HIV-negative adults with no recently reported acute infections or vaccinations were included as donors. All donors were Caucasian adults living in Nashville, Tennessee, USA. CD4+ T cells were enriched through magnetic negative selection, after which naive cells were positively selected on CD45RA and the remaining negative fraction served as the memory subset. Blood was obtained by leukapheresis, after which PBMCs were separated by Ficoll-Histopaque density gradient centrifugation and cryopreserved in liquid nitrogen vapor phase. Analytical flow cytometry was used to check the purity and quantity of each magnetically sorted T cell population. From each sorted fraction, genomic DNA was isolated and quantified by UV absorbance on a Nanodrop 2000c. Sequencing was done on a sample of naive CD4+ T cells sorted from blood. This sample's cell subset or site label indicates: CD45RA+ positively selected. The clonotype comes from a young man in good health.

The nucleotides are TGCGCCAGCAGTGGGACTAGCGGGGGGGGCACAGATACGCAGTATTTT. Its translation reads: CASSGTSGGGTDTQYF. The sequence links TRBV10-1 to TRBJ2-3, and 15 junctional nucleotides match TRBD2. From cysteine to phenylalanine, the CDR3 is 16 amino acids long. The retained sequence is limited to the CDR3, 48 bases, with the frame set at the first base. V is pruned by 4 bases and J by 1 base, leaving 0 bases of the junction without a gene match. CDR1 and CDR2, per the germline V gene (reference sequence), are WNHNN and SYGVQD.